The next 32 T cell receptor beta chains were all read from a single sample in a study of technical replicates of blood from several donors. This table comes from immunoSEQ multiplex PCR, and its TCRdb copy is limited to in-frame clones, with some not included. Altogether tens of thousands of clones are present, around 93% being singletons, with the ten largest covering 0.24%. Sequencing used T cells isolated from PBMCs. The receptors were gathered from a human donor in good health.

This clone appeared a single time. The rearrangement links TRBV9 to TRBJ2-1; D gene unclear. This CDR3 contains 11 residues. V was cut by 0 bases and J by 8 bases, with 3 bases left in between. Germline-derived CDR1 and CDR2 are SGDLS and YYNGEE. CDR3 sequence: CASSVAYEQFF. Here the CDR3 DNA reads TGTGCCAGCAGCGTAGCCTATGAGCAGTTCTTC.

The CDR3 DNA reads TGCGCCAGCAGCGGGGGGAGGGAGCAGTACTTC. Translation: CASSGGREQYF. The chain employs TRBV5-1 and TRBJ2-7; maybe TRBD2 (6 bases). V lost 4 bases and J lost 7, with 9 bases in between. The germline CDR1 and CDR2 sequences are SGHRS and YFSETQ. This CDR3 has 11 amino acids.

V usage is TRBV10-3 and J usage is TRBJ2-1, with D unclear. This CDR3 is built from 15 residues. Germline CDR1 is ENHRY and CDR2 is SYGVKD. The germline V and J ends were trimmed by 3 bases and 4 bases, with 13 bases remaining between them. CDR3 nucleotides: TGTGCCATCAGTGAATCTCGGGTCTATTACAATGAGCAGTTCTTC. Protein: CAISESRVYYNEQFF.

The chain uses TRBV7-9 and TRBJ1-4, with D perhaps matching TRBD1 (6 bases). With 7 bases removed from V and 2 bases from J, the gap between germline ends came to 11 bases. The CDR3 covers 14 residues. Germline V gene sequence: CDR1 SEHNR, CDR2 FQNEAQ (reference sequence). Here the CDR3 reads CASNRQATNEKLFF. The DNA of the CDR3 is TGTGCCAGCAATAGACAGGCCACTAATGAAAAACTGTTTTTT. Looking up the rest from reference TRBV7-9 and TRBJ1-4 gives the full variable domain: DTGVSQNPRHKITKRGQNVTFRCDPISEHNRLYWYRQTLGQGPEFLTYFQNEAQLEKSRLLSDRFSAERPKGSFSTLEIQRTEQGDSAMYLCASNRQATNEKLFFGSGTQLSVL.

The chain is built from TRBV5-6 and TRBJ2-3; perhaps TRBD2 as D (6 bases). Germline values: CDR1 SGHDT, CDR2 YYEEEE. The CDR3 loop spans 12 amino acids. Trimming cost V 4 bases and J 3 bases, with 6 bases left between them. The CDR3 loop reads CASSGRTDTQYF. In DNA, the CDR3 is TGTGCCAGCAGCGGGAGGACAGATACGCAGTATTTT.

The V gene is TRBV9, the J gene TRBJ2-3; the D is unclear. Trimming stripped 3 bases from V and 3 bases from J, with 17 bases between. This CDR3 is 16 amino acids long. Germline CDR1 reads SGDLS; CDR2 reads YYNGEE. The CDR3 DNA reads TGTGCCAGCAGCGCCGCGGCAGCATCCTTGACAGATACGCAGTATTTT. This encodes CASSAAAASLTDTQYF.

The chain is built from TRBV19 and TRBJ2-1, with a weak D call TRBD2 (6 bases). The CDR3 totals 13 residues. Germline assignment: CDR1 LNHDA and CDR2 SQIVND (reference sequence). V lost 3 bases, J lost 7 bases, and 10 bases lay in between. CDR3 bases: TGTGCCAGTAGTATTGGAGGGGAAAATGAGCAGTTCTTC. Translation: CASSIGGENEQFF.

Regarding this clone: Other DNA sequences within the sample encode an identical CDR3. This chain joins TRBV19 and TRBJ2-7, with 9 bases fitting TRBD1. Germline V CDR1 and CDR2: LNHDA, SQIVND (reference sequence). V gave up 4 bases and J gave up 2 bases; unmatched junction bases: 3. CDR3 length equals 14 residues. The CDR3 DNA reads TGTGCCAGTAGTACCGGACAGGGGCCCTACGAGCAGTACTTC. The encoded protein is CASSTGQGPYEQYF.

This clone has a single count. The chain joins TRBV6-1 to TRBJ2-1, with a tentative D call TRBD2 (5 bases). The CDR3 totals 15 residues. Germline V gives CDR1 MNHNS, CDR2 SASEGT. The V gene lost 2 bases and the J gene lost 3 bases, with 11 bases spanning the gap. Here the CDR3 reads CASSEIAQNYNEQFF. DNA for the CDR3: TGTGCCAGCAGTGAAATAGCGCAAAACTACAATGAGCAGTTCTTC.

This clone was observed once. V gene TRBV9 combines with J gene TRBJ1-2; weak D call: TRBD1 (6 bases). With 4 bases removed from V and 2 bases from J, the gap between germline ends came to 18 bases. The germline CDR1 and CDR2 sequences are SGDLS and YYNGEE. The CDR3 length is 16 residues. The DNA for the CDR3 is TGTGCCAGCAGCCAATCCCTGACAGGCGTCAACTATGGCTACACCTTC. Its protein is CASSQSLTGVNYGYTF.

J is TRBJ1-5 and V is TRBV28; D is ambiguous. Trimming took 7 bases from V and 6 from J, leaving 13 bases between them. The CDR3 is made up of 13 amino acids. Germline V gives CDR1 MDHEN, CDR2 SYDVKM. CDR3 DNA: TGTGCCAGCACCTCGGGAATCTTTCAGCCCCAGCATTTT. It encodes CASTSGIFQPQHF.

The genes are TRBV7-9 and TRBJ1-4, with D unresolved. The V and J ends lost 5 bases and 0 bases respectively, with 13 bases between them. The CDR3 spans 16 residues. Germline V CDR1 and CDR2: SEHNR, FQNEAQ (reference sequence). CDR3: CASSPSSDTTNEKLFF. The CDR3 DNA reads TGTGCCAGCAGCCCGTCCTCAGATACAACTAATGAAAAACTGTTTTTT.

This chain links TRBV21-1 with TRBJ1-2; the D segment call TRBD1 is taken from the table without a DNA check. TRBV21-1 is listed as a pseudogene. The CDR3 covers 14 residues. In nucleotides, the CDR3 is TGTGCCAGCAGCAAAAGGGGAACTAACTATGGCTACACCTTC. Protein product: CASSKRGTNYGYTF.

This clone was seen ten or more times. The rearrangement links TRBV28 to TRBJ2-7, with TRBD2 as a possible D gene (5 bases). Germline loops: CDR1 MDHEN, CDR2 SYDVKM. This CDR3 has 12 amino acids. With 3 bases removed from V and 5 bases from J, the gap between germline ends came to 8 bases. The CDR3 reads CASSLGVDEQYF. CDR3 in DNA: TGTGCCAGCAGTTTGGGAGTCGACGAGCAGTACTTC.

The chain has TRBV10-2 and TRBJ1-2; TRBD1 matches 11 bases. This CDR3 has 14 residues. V gave up 7 bases and J gave up 3 bases; unmatched junction bases: 4. The V gene's germline CDR1 is WSHSY and CDR2 SAAADI. The CDR3 here is CASKGGQGDYGYTF. CDR3 nucleotide sequence: TGCGCCAGCAAAGGGGGACAGGGGGACTATGGCTACACCTTC.

The CDR3 region has the DNA TGTGCCAGCAGCACGGGACAGGGCCCCACAGATACGCAGTATTTT. It yields the protein CASSTGQGPTDTQYF. The gene calls are TRBV11-2 and TRBJ2-3; 9 bases fit TRBD1. The CDR3 contains 15 residues. The V gene end was trimmed by 5 bases and the J gene end by 2 bases; junction bases not matched to a gene: 5. CDR1 and CDR2 (germline): SGHAT, FQNNGV. The whole variable domain, filled in from reference TRBV11-2 and TRBJ2-3, reads EAGVAQSPRYKIIEKRQSVAFWCNPISGHATLYWYQQILGQGPKLLIQFQNNGVVDDSQLPKDRFSAERLKGVDSTLKIQPAKLEDSAVYLCASSTGQGPTDTQYFGPGTRLTVL.

This clone was recorded once. The rearrangement uses TRBV28 and TRBJ1-5; TRBD1 matches at 8 bases. Germline CDR1 MDHEN, CDR2 SYDVKM. With 5 bases clipped from V and 0 bases from J, the junction kept 9 bases outside the gene matches. The CDR3 runs 17 residues. In DNA, the CDR3 is TGTGCCAGCAGTCACGGGAGGACAGGGTATAGCAATCAGCCCCAGCATTTT. Its protein is CASSHGRTGYSNQPQHF.

The J gene is TRBJ2-1, the V gene TRBV27; D may be TRBD1 (5 bases). This CDR3 region has 13 residues. Germline values: CDR1 MNHEY, CDR2 SMNVEV (reference sequence). Trimming pared 5 bases from V and 4 bases from J, leaving 9 bases between. The CDR3 sequence is CASSLDNYNEQFF. CDR3 bases: TGTGCCAGCAGTCTGGACAATTACAATGAGCAGTTCTTC.

The CDR3, as DNA: TGTGCCAGCAGTCCACAGGGTGTAAGCAATCAGCCCCAGCATTTT. Its protein product is CASSPQGVSNQPQHF. The rearrangement uses TRBV28 and TRBJ1-5; maybe TRBD1 (6 bases). CDR3 size: 15 residues. Per the germline V gene, CDR1 is MDHEN and CDR2 is SYDVKM. The V gene lost 5 bases and the J gene lost 1 base, with 12 bases spanning the gap.

The V and J genes are TRBV27 and TRBJ1-1; D not resolved. V dropped 2 bases and J dropped 4 bases, with 8 bases sitting between them. This CDR3 has 13 residues. Germline V CDR1 and CDR2: MNHEY, SMNVEV (reference sequence). The CDR3 here is CASSLGQFTEAFF. The DNA for the CDR3 is TGTGCCAGCAGTTTAGGGCAATTCACTGAAGCTTTCTTT.

This sequence joins TRBV6-5 and TRBJ1-6; D unclear. Germline values: CDR1 MNHEY, CDR2 SVGAGI. The CDR3 loop spans 12 amino acids. V gave up 2 bases and J gave up 7 bases, with 3 bases separating them. CDR3: CASSYENSPLHF. CDR3 nucleotide sequence: TGTGCCAGCAGTTACGAGAATTCACCCCTCCACTTT.

This clone has only a few counts. The chain has TRBV30 and TRBJ1-1; no definite D call. The CDR3 length is 14 residues. Trimming took off 0 bases at V and 2 bases at J, with 10 bases between the two ends. Germline loops: CDR1 GTSNPN, CDR2 SVGIG (reference sequence). The CDR3 protein is CAWSVRRANTEAFF. The CDR3 DNA reads TGTGCCTGGAGTGTACGGAGGGCTAACACTGAAGCTTTCTTT.

The chain combines TRBV6-5 with TRBJ2-7; 8 bases line up with TRBD1. This CDR3 is built from 12 residues. CDR1 and CDR2 from the germline V gene are MNHEY and SVGAGI. Trimming cost V 10 bases and J 3 bases; bases outside gene matches: 5. CDR3 in amino acids: CATHDRGYEQYF. CDR3 coding DNA: TGTGCCACTCACGACAGGGGCTACGAGCAGTACTTC.

The rearrangement links TRBV21-1 to TRBJ2-7; the table assigns TRBD1, which was not confirmed against the DNA. TRBV21-1 is flagged as a pseudogene. This CDR3 has 16 amino acids. CDR3 amino acids: CASSKVPGGQHYEQYF. CDR3 DNA sequence: TGTGCCAGCAGCAAAGTTCCAGGGGGACAGCACTACGAGCAGTACTTC.

This clone appeared once. V and J are TRBV21-1 and TRBJ2-7; TRBD1 reflects the table's D call only, with no check against the DNA. TRBV21-1 is a pseudogene locus. CDR3 size: 15 residues. CDR3 DNA: TGTGCCAGCACTGATAATCGGACAGGGCCGGCCGAGCAGTACTTC. It translates to CASTDNRTGPAEQYF.

The chain couples TRBV7-9 to TRBJ2-2; no reliable D call. Germline values: CDR1 SEHNR, CDR2 FQNEAQ (reference sequence). Trimming took off 7 bases at V and 3 bases at J, with 15 bases between the two ends. The CDR3 runs 15 residues. The CDR3 DNA reads TGTGCCAGCACCCCTAGGTCTACCTACACCGGGGAGCTGTTTTTT. Encoded protein: CASTPRSTYTGELFF.

The chain links TRBV25-1 to TRBJ1-2; no clear D. The germline CDR1 and CDR2 sequences are MGHDK and SYGVNS. V lost 2 bases, J lost 4 bases, and 11 bases lay in between. CDR3 length equals 14 residues. This chain's CDR3 is CASSEGVGSYGYTF. As DNA, the CDR3 is TGTGCCAGCAGTGAAGGGGTTGGGAGCTATGGCTACACCTTC.

This chain uses TRBV11-1 with TRBJ2-7, with no clear D. The germline V and J ends were trimmed by 0 bases and 13 bases, with 16 bases remaining between them. The germline V gene encodes CDR1 SGHAT and CDR2 FQDESV (reference sequence). The CDR3 length is 13 residues. The CDR3 sequence is CASSLASSRQRYF. In DNA, the CDR3 is TGTGCCAGCAGCTTAGCCTCCAGCCGCCAGCGCTACTTC. The complete variable domain, with remaining parts taken from reference TRBV11-1 and TRBJ2-7, reads EAEVAQSPRYKITEKSQAVAFWCDPISGHATLYWYRQILGQGPELLVQFQDESVVDDSQLPKDRFSAERLKGVDSTLKIQPAELGDSAMYLCASSLASSRQRYFGPGTRLTVT.

V gene TRBV7-6 combines with J gene TRBJ1-4, with D tentatively TRBD1 (5 bases). Trimming removed 2 bases at V and 8 bases at J, with 15 bases between. In germline, CDR1 is SGHVS, CDR2 FNYEAQ. The CDR3 has 15 amino acids. CDR3 protein: CASSLLGRVGEKLFF. As DNA, the CDR3 is TGTGCCAGCAGCTTACTGGGCAGGGTAGGAGAAAAACTGTTTTTT.

The genes are TRBV6-6 and TRBJ2-1, with D perhaps matching TRBD2 (6 bases). Germline V CDR1 and CDR2: MNHNY, SVGAGI (reference sequence). This CDR3 contains 15 residues. Trimming left V 2 bases short and J 10 bases short, with 18 bases between. As DNA, the CDR3 is TGTGCCAGCAGTTACGGGGGTGGAGGGGACGCAGAGCAGTTCTTC. The encoded protein is CASSYGGGGDAEQFF.

The chain employs TRBV30 and TRBJ1-3; TRBD1 aligns across 7 bases. In germline, CDR1 is GTSNPN, CDR2 SVGIG (reference sequence). This CDR3 contains 12 residues. V lost 5 bases, J lost 11 bases, and 9 bases stayed unmatched. In nucleotides, the CDR3 is TGTGCCTGGGGGACAGTCTCGGTCGCCATATATTTT. This encodes CAWGTVSVAIYF.

The gene calls are TRBV11-2 and TRBJ1-1; D is perhaps TRBD1 (5 bases). The germline V and J ends were trimmed by 4 bases and 0 bases, with 6 bases remaining between them. The CDR3 length is 13 residues. Per the germline V gene, CDR1 is SGHAT and CDR2 is FQNNGV. The CDR3 region has the DNA TGTGCCAGCAGCTCAGGGTTGAACACTGAAGCTTTCTTT. Its protein product is CASSSGLNTEAFF.